A single sample gave rise to the 5 T cell receptor beta chains below, sequenced in a study of response to subunit inactivated influenza vaccine. From the RT-PCR reads, TCRdb called clonotypes with MiXCR, one entry per CDR3 protein. The sample carries more than 700,000 distinct CDR3 sequences, over 20% recorded once. This specimen was PBMCs from blood, taken more than 4 days after vaccination. The source is a man aged 50 to 59 who received an inactivated influenza vaccine.

This chain connects TRBV28 to TRBJ2-2; D ambiguous. Germline CDR1 is MDHEN and CDR2 is SYDVKM. V dropped 6 bases and J dropped 3 bases, with 17 bases sitting between them. The CDR3 is made up of 16 amino acids. The CDR3 region is CASRVLWTRHTGELFF. The CDR3 nucleotides are TGTGCCAGCAGAGTCCTGTGGACGCGTCACACCGGGGAGCTGTTTTTT.

This chain joins TRBV20-1 and TRBJ2-7, with 9 positions matching TRBD2. The J segment lost 0 bases and the V segment lost 3 bases, leaving 9 bases of the junction unmatched. CDR1 DFQATT and CDR2 SNEGSKA come from the germline V gene (reference sequence). The CDR3 length is 16 residues. This chain's CDR3 is CSARSLAGPFSYEQYF. The DNA for the CDR3 is TGCAGTGCTAGGTCCCTAGCGGGACCCTTCTCCTACGAGCAGTACTTC.

The chain joins TRBV12-3 or TRBV12-4 to TRBJ1-6; unclear D gene. Trimming pared 5 bases from V and 7 bases from J, leaving 9 bases between. There are 13 residues in the CDR3. CDR3 in amino acids: CASSPRANSPLHF. In DNA form, the CDR3 reads TGTGCCAGCAGTCCTAGGGCCAATTCACCCCTCCACTTT.

The chain carries TRBV7-2 and TRBJ2-3, with TRBD2 matching over 8 bases. The CDR3 is 16 residues long. Looked up from germline, CDR1 is SGHTA and CDR2 is FQGNSA. V was clipped by 1 base and J by 6 bases; unmatched bases: 9. CDR3 residues: CASSLVFSGIMDTQYF. The CDR3 DNA reads TGTGCCAGCAGCTTAGTTTTTAGCGGGATAATGGATACGCAGTATTTT. The full variable domain, completed using reference TRBV7-2 and TRBJ2-3, is GAGVSQSPSNKVTEKGKDVELRCDPISGHTALYWYRQSLGQGLEFLIYFQGNSAPDKSGLPSDRFSAERTGGSVSTLTIQRTQQEDSAVYLCASSLVFSGIMDTQYFGPGTRLTVL.

The chain has TRBV5-1 and TRBJ2-5, with 15 bases lining up with TRBD2. The V segment lost 0 bases and the J segment 2 bases; nucleotides outside the gene matches: 5. This CDR3 contains 18 residues. Germline V CDR1 and CDR2: SGHRS, YFSETQ. CDR3 sequence: CASSLVGLAGGIQETQYF. The CDR3 coding sequence is TGCGCCAGCAGCTTGGTGGGACTAGCGGGAGGTATACAAGAGACCCAGTACTTC. Full variable domain (missing parts from reference TRBV5-1 and TRBJ2-5): KAGVTQTPRYLIKTRGQQVTLSCSPISGHRSVSWYQQTPGQGLQFLFEYFSETQRNKGNFPGRFSGRQFSNSRSEMNVSTLELGDSALYLCASSLVGLAGGIQETQYFGPGTRLLVL.